Each of the 3 T cell receptor beta chains below was sequenced from the same sample in a study of T cells in Graves' hyperthyroidism and ophthalmopathy (dated by TCRdb to 2018 to 2020). To prepare the library, multiplex PCR was applied. TCRdb records Illumina HiSeq 2000 as the sequencer. The TCR beta CDR3 regions were amplified from RNA transcripts. The first round of RT-PCR for the TCR CDR3 was performed with the HTBI primer set and the Qiagen OneStep RT-PCR kit. Through fastp at Q25 and MiXCR, TCRdb rebuilt clones from the public reads, retaining in-frame beta chains. Identical CDR3 protein sequences are pooled into one entry, listed with their most common genes and DNA. The sample table contains over 700,000 distinct CDR3 sequences; only one count was recorded for roughly a sixth of them. The top ten clones comprise 16% of the sample. The sample was blood. These receptors were taken from a woman between 50 and 59 years old with Graves' hyperthyroidism that later progressed to Graves' ophthalmopathy.

The V and J genes are TRBV6-1 and TRBJ2-2; D unclear. Germline V gene data show CDR1 as MNHNS and CDR2 as SASEGT. V was clipped by 7 bases and J by 5 bases, with 14 bases between them. The CDR3 runs 14 residues. The CDR3 coding sequence is TGTGCCAGCACCCCCGTGGGGAAGACCGGGGAGCTGTTTTTT. It is translated as CASTPVGKTGELFF.

The chain recombines TRBV4-1 with TRBJ2-3, with 8 bases that match TRBD2. V lost 5 bases, J lost 1 base, and 14 bases stayed unmatched. Per the germline V gene, CDR1 is MGHRA and CDR2 is YSYEKL. This CDR3 spans 18 amino acids. The CDR3 region is CASSNPPGGGRGTDTQYF. The CDR3 coding sequence is TGCGCCAGCAGCAATCCCCCGGGGGGGGGCCGCGGCACAGATACGCAGTATTTT.

The chain uses TRBV10-3 and TRBJ2-6; possibly TRBD1 for D (6 bases). Germline lookup yields CDR1 ENHRY and CDR2 SYGVKD. V was trimmed by 4 bases and J by 1 base, leaving 11 bases between them. CDR3 length: 16 residues. The CDR3: CAISANRESGANVLTF. In DNA, the CDR3 is TGTGCCATCAGTGCCAACAGGGAGTCTGGGGCCAACGTCCTGACTTTC.